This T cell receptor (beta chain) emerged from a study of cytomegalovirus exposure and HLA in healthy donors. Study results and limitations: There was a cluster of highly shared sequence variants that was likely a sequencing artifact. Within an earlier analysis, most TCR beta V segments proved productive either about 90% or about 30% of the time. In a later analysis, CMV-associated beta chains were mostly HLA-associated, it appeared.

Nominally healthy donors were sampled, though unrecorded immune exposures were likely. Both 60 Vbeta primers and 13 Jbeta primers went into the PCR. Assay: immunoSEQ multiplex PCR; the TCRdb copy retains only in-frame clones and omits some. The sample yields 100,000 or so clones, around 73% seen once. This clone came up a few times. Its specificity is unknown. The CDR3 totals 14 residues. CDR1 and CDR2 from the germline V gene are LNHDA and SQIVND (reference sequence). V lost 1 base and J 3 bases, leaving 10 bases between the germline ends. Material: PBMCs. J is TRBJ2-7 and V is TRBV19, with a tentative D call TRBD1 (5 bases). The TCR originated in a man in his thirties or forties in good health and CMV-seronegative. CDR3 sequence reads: CASSIGDSFYEQYF. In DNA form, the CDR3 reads TGTGCCAGTAGTATAGGCGACAGTTTCTACGAGCAGTACTTC.